These 3 T cell receptor beta chains came from one sample sequenced in a study of blood T cell repertoires in COVID-19. This table comes from immunoSEQ multiplex PCR, and its TCRdb copy is limited to in-frame clones, with some not included. The sample yields over 200,000 clones, around four fifths seen once. Specimen: peripheral blood. The receptors shown here come from a woman aged 40 to 49 with active or convalescent COVID-19.

The chain uses TRBV28 and TRBJ1-2; the D is unclear. The length of the CDR3 is 16 residues. Germline V lookup: CDR1 MDHEN, CDR2 SYDVKM. The V end was cut by 5 bases, the J end by 2 bases, with 18 bases between. The CDR3 loop is CASSPSQQLMNYGYTF. Written as DNA, the CDR3 is TGTGCCAGCAGTCCCTCCCAACAACTAATGAACTATGGCTACACCTTC.

The CDR3 sequence is CSASRVRQSLNSPLHF. The CDR3 DNA follows: TGCAGTGCTAGTCGGGTGCGGCAATCCCTTAATTCACCCCTCCACTTT. The V gene is TRBV20-1, the J gene TRBJ1-6; D gene uncertain. The CDR3 is 16 amino acids. The V gene lost 3 bases and the J gene lost 6 bases, with 18 bases spanning the gap. Germline CDR1 is DFQATT and CDR2 is SNEGSKA (reference sequence).

This chain connects TRBV5-4 to TRBJ2-2, with D perhaps matching TRBD1 (6 bases). CDR1 and CDR2 from the germline V gene are SGHNT and YYREEE (reference sequence). This CDR3 contains 18 residues. Trimming took 1 base from V and 5 from J, leaving 21 bases between them. The CDR3 is CASSLKFDGGAGTGELFF. Here the CDR3 DNA reads TGTGCCAGCAGCTTGAAATTCGATGGGGGCGCTGGTACCGGGGAGCTGTTTTTT.